This is a list of T cell receptor beta chains from one sample in a study of T cell changes during pregnancy in multiple sclerosis. TCRdb keeps only in-frame clones here, not all; method: immunoSEQ multiplex PCR. The table records about 61,000 clones, just under 90% of them present only once. The sample in question was peripheral blood, obtained in the first trimester of pregnancy. The receptors shown here come from a female donor in good health, enrolled as a control in a pregnancy study. Both conserved end residues are part of each CDR3. A D gene is named only where the DNA matches it firmly.

V: TRBV18
D: -
J: TRBJ2-6
CDR3: CASSPPRSGANVLTF
DNA: TGTGCCAGCTCACCACCCCGCTCTGGGGCCAACGTCCTGACTTTC

V: TRBV19
D: -
J: TRBJ2-1
CDR3: CASTTTWAGPSSLNEQFF
DNA: TGTGCCAGTACCACCACCTGGGCGGGCCCCAGCTCCCTCAATGAGCAGTTCTTC

V: TRBV2
D: -
J: TRBJ2-3
CDR3: CASSDQGRTQYF
DNA: TGTGCCAGCAGTGACCAGGGTAGGACGCAGTATTTT

V: TRBV5-6
D: -
J: TRBJ2-7
CDR3: CARGITRQILRVYEQYF
DNA: TGTGCCAGGGGCATAACCCGACAGATCCTCCGGGTCTACGAGCAGTACTTC

V: TRBV19
D: TRBD1
J: TRBJ1-2
CDR3: CASSTPGQTYYGYTF
DNA: TGTGCCAGTAGCACTCCGGGACAGACTTACTATGGCTACACCTTC

V: TRBV2
D: TRBD1
J: TRBJ1-5
CDR3: CASSQGQGHQPQHF
DNA: TGTGCCAGCAGTCAGGGACAGGGGCATCAGCCCCAGCATTTT

V: TRBV7-2
D: TRBD1
J: TRBJ2-7
CDR3: CAIPSGGRSYEQYF
DNA: TGTGCCATTCCCTCAGGGGGTCGCTCCTACGAGCAGTACTTC

V: TRBV18
D: TRBD1
J: TRBJ1-2
CDR3: CASSPLGTESPPNYGYTF
DNA: TGTGCCAGCTCACCACTGGGGACAGAGAGTCCCCCTAACTATGGCTACACCTTC

V: TRBV5-1
D: TRBD1
J: TRBJ2-7
CDR3: CASSLRTGNGYEQYF
DNA: TGCGCCAGCAGCTTGAGGACAGGGAACGGCTACGAGCAGTACTTC

V: TRBV5-4
D: TRBD2
J: TRBJ2-1
CDR3: CASTPSRLAGGNEQFF
DNA: TGTGCCAGCACCCCGTCACGACTAGCGGGGGGCAATGAGCAGTTCTTC